This entry lists 12 T cell receptor beta chains sequenced from one sample in a study of blood T cell repertoires in COVID-19. Clones were read by immunoSEQ multiplex PCR, and TCRdb kept only the in-frame ones, dropping some. The data contain about 150,000 clones, about 90% of them singletons. Sequencing input: peripheral blood. Receptor source: a man aged 50 or older with acute or convalescent COVID-19.

The chain uses TRBV2 and TRBJ2-3; 10 nucleotides agree with TRBD1. CDR3 size: 13 residues. V dropped 10 bases and J dropped 1; count of bases not matched to a gene: 2. CDR1 is SNHLY, CDR2 FYNNEI, per germline. This CDR3 is CAIGTGGTDTQYF. DNA of the CDR3: TGTGCCATAGGGACAGGGGGCACAGATACGCAGTATTTT.

CDR3 loop: CASTLGRGRDGYTF. CDR3 nucleotide sequence: TGTGCCAGCACCCTGGGGCGGGGCCGAGATGGCTACACCTTC. The chain joins TRBV28 to TRBJ1-2; a possible D gene is TRBD1 (5 bases). CDR1 MDHEN and CDR2 SYDVKM come from the germline V gene. The V gene lost 7 bases and the J gene lost 6 bases, with 18 bases spanning the gap. The CDR3 covers 14 residues.

The table lists this clone with a count of one. The V gene is TRBV2, the J gene TRBJ2-2, with TRBD2 matching over 10 bases. Germline V gene data show CDR1 as SNHLY and CDR2 as FYNNEI. The CDR3 loop spans 17 amino acids. J gave up 3 bases and V 10 bases, and 14 bases lay outside the gene matches. The CDR3 DNA reads TGTGCCATCAGACTTTTTCTAGCGGGAGTGGACACCGGGGAGCTGTTTTTT. Protein: CAIRLFLAGVDTGELFF.

The chain recombines TRBV6-2 or TRBV6-3 with TRBJ2-7, with D possibly matching TRBD1 (5 bases). Per the germline V gene, CDR1 is MNHEY and CDR2 is SVGEGT. CDR3 length equals 12 residues. The V end lost 6 bases, the J end lost 6 bases, and 12 bases lay between the germline ends. The chain's CDR3 is CASSLFGAEQYV. Written as DNA, the CDR3 is TGTGCCAGCAGCCTCTTTGGGGCCGAGCAGTACGTC.

V usage is TRBV27 and J usage is TRBJ2-2; the match to TRBD1 covers 7 bases. The V gene's germline CDR1 is MNHEY and CDR2 SMNVEV (reference sequence). V was clipped by 7 bases and J by 1 base; unmatched bases: 6. The CDR3 is made up of 15 amino acids. The CDR3 coding sequence is TGTGCCAGCAAATTAGGACAGGTGAACACCGGGGAGCTGTTTTTT. Amino acid sequence: CASKLGQVNTGELFF.

The chain is built from TRBV4-1 and TRBJ1-5; D perhaps matches TRBD1 (6 bases). Germline-derived CDR1 and CDR2 are MGHRA and YSYEKL. Trimming took 5 bases from V and 0 from J, leaving 14 bases between them. CDR3 size: 16 residues. Here the CDR3 DNA reads TGCGCCAGCAGCTTGACACAGGGAAGTAGCAATCAGCCCCAGCATTTT. Its protein is CASSLTQGSSNQPQHF.

The chain recombines TRBV4-1 with TRBJ1-2; tentative D call: TRBD1 (5 bases). The CDR3 spans 17 residues. V shed 0 bases and J shed 4 bases, with 18 bases lying between them. Germline loops: CDR1 MGHRA, CDR2 YSYEKL. CDR3 bases: TGCGCCAGCAGCCAAGATATAGGCCCCGGGAGGGGCTATGGCTACACCTTC. It yields the protein CASSQDIGPGRGYGYTF.

V usage is TRBV6-5 and J usage is TRBJ1-1, with 8 bases that match TRBD1. Germline V gene lookup returns CDR1 MNHEY and CDR2 SVGAGI. The V and J ends lost 6 bases and 5 bases, in that order; junction bases with no gene match: 8. The CDR3 has 14 amino acids. The CDR3: CASRPSGGATEAFF. The CDR3 nucleotides are TGTGCCAGCAGACCATCAGGGGGCGCGACTGAAGCTTTCTTT.

V and J are TRBV5-4 and TRBJ1-2; D remains ambiguous. Germline assignment: CDR1 SGHNT and CDR2 YYREEE (reference sequence). The CDR3 is 13 residues long. Trimming left V 1 base short and J 0 bases short, with 4 bases between. CDR3: CASSLPANYGYTF. The CDR3 DNA reads as TGTGCCAGCAGCTTGCCAGCTAACTATGGCTACACCTTC.

The V and J genes are TRBV9 and TRBJ2-5; 8 positions match TRBD1. Unmatched junction bases numbered 6, after V lost 4 bases and J lost 4 bases. Germline V gives CDR1 SGDLS, CDR2 YYNGEE. This CDR3 is built from 14 residues. The CDR3 sequence: CASSPTDRVETQYF. The CDR3 nucleotides read TGTGCCAGCAGCCCCACGGACAGGGTAGAGACCCAGTACTTC.

V gene TRBV7-9 combines with J gene TRBJ1-2, with D possibly being TRBD1 (6 bases). The length of the CDR3 is 12 residues. Trimming removed 5 bases from V and 7 bases from J, with 11 bases in between. CDR1 is SEHNR and CDR2 is FQNEAQ in the germline V gene (reference sequence). The CDR3 nucleotides read TGTGCCAGCAGCCTCGGGGGGCTTGGCTACACCTTC. It yields the protein CASSLGGLGYTF.

This chain joins TRBV7-2 and TRBJ1-1; 9 nucleotides line up with TRBD1. The J segment lost 6 bases and the V segment lost 5 bases, leaving 10 bases of the junction unmatched. CDR1 is SGHTA and CDR2 is FQGNSA in the germline V gene. This CDR3 is built from 15 residues. The CDR3 coding sequence is TGTGCCAGCAGCCCCACGGGGGACAGGGTCTCTGAAGCTTTCTTT. Amino acid sequence: CASSPTGDRVSEAFF. Full variable domain (outside the CDR3, taken from reference TRBV7-2 and TRBJ1-1): GAGVSQSPSNKVTEKGKDVELRCDPISGHTALYWYRQSLGQGLEFLIYFQGNSAPDKSGLPSDRFSAERTGGSVSTLTIQRTQQEDSAVYLCASSPTGDRVSEAFFGQGTRLTVV.